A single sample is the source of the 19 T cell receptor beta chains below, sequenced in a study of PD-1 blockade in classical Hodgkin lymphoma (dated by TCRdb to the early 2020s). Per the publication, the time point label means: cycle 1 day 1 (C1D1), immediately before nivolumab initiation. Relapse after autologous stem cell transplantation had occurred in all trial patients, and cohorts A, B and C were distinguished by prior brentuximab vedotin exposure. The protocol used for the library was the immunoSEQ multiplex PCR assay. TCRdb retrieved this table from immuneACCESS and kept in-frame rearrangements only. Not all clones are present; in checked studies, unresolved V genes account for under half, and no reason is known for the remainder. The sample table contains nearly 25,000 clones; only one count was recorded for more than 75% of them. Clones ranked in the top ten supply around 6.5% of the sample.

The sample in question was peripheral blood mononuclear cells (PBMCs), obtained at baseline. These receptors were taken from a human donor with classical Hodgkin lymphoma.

Here the CDR3 reads CASSLRSGNTGELFF. CDR3 DNA: TGTGCCAGCAGTCTAAGGTCCGGTAACACCGGGGAGCTGTTTTTT. The chain combines TRBV11-3 with TRBJ2-2; D unclear. Trimming cost V 6 bases and J 2 bases, with 13 bases left between them. Germline values: CDR1 SGHNT, CDR2 YENEEA. The CDR3 has 15 amino acids.

CDR3 coding DNA: TGCGCCAGCAGCCAGCACGACAGGGGCTACGAGCAGTACTTC. Translation gives CASSQHDRGYEQYF. The rearrangement joins TRBV4-1 to TRBJ2-7; 8 bases line up with TRBD1. The CDR3 is 14 residues long. Germline CDR1 reads MGHRA; CDR2 reads YSYEKL. V dropped 3 bases and J dropped 3; count of bases not matched to a gene: 4.

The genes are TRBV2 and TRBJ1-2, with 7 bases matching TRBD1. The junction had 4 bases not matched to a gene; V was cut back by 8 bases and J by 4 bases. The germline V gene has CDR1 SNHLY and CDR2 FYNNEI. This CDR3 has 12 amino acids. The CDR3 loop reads CASRDRGYGYTF. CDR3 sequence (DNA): TGTGCCAGCCGGGACAGAGGCTATGGCTACACCTTC.

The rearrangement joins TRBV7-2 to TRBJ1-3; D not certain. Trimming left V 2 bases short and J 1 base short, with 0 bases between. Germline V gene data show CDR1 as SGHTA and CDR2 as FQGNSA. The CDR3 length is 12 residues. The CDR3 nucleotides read TGTGCCAGCAGCTTATCTGGAAACACCATATATTTT. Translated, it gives CASSLSGNTIYF.

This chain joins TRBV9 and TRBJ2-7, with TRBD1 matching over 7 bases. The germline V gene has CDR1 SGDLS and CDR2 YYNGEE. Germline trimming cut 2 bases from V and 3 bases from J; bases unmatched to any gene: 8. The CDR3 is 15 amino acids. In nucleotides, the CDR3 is TGTGCCAGCAGCGTGAACAGGGGTCCGGGCTACGAGCAGTACTTC. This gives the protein CASSVNRGPGYEQYF. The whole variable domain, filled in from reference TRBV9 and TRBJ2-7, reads DSGVTQTPKHLITATGQRVTLRCSPRSGDLSVYWYQQSLDQGLQFLIQYYNGEERAKGNILERFSAQQFPDLHSELNLSSLELGDSALYFCASSVNRGPGYEQYFGPGTRLTVT.

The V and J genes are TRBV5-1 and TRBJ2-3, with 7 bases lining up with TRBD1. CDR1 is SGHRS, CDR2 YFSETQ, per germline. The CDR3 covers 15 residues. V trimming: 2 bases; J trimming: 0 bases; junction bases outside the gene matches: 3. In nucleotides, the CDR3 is TGCGCCAGCAGCTTTGGACAGGTTAGCACAGATACGCAGTATTTT. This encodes CASSFGQVSTDTQYF.

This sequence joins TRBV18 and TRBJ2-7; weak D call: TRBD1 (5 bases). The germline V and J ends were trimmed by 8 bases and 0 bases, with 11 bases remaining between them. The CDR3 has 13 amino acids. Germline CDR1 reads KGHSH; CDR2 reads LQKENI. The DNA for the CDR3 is TGTGCCAGCGCCAGGGAAGGCTCCTACGAGCAGTACTTC. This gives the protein CASAREGSYEQYF.

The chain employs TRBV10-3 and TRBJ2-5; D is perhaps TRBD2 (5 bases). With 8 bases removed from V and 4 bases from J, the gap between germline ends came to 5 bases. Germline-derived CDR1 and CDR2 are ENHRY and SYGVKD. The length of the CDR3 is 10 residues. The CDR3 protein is CAIGRETQYF. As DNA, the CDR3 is TGTGCCATCGGGAGAGAGACCCAGTACTTC.

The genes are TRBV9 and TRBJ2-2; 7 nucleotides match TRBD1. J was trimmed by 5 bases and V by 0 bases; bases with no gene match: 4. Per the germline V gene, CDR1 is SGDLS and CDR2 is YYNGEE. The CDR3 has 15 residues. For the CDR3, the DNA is TGTGCCAGCAGCGTAGGACAGGGAAGAACCGGGGAGCTGTTTTTT. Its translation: CASSVGQGRTGELFF.

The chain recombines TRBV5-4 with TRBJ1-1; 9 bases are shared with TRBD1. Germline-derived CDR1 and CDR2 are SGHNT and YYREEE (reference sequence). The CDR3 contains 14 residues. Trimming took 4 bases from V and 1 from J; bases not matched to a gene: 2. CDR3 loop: CASSTGQGNTEAFF. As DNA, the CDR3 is TGTGCCAGCAGCACGGGACAGGGGAACACTGAAGCTTTCTTT. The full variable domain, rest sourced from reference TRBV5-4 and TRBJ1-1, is ETGVTQSPTHLIKTRGQQVTLRCSSQSGHNTVSWYQQALGQGPQFIFQYYREEENGRGNFPPRFSGLQFPNYSSELNVNALELDDSALYLCASSTGQGNTEAFFGQGTRLTVV.

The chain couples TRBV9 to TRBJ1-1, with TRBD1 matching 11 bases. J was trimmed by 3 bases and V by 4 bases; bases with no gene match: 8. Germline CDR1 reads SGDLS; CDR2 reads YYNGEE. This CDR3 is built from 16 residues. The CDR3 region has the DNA TGTGCCAGCAGCACTCCTCCGGGACAGGGGGACACTGAAGCTTTCTTT. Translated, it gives CASSTPPGQGDTEAFF.

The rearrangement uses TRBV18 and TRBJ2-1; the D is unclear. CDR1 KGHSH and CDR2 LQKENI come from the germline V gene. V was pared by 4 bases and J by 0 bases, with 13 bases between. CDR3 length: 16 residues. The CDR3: CASSREFKTSYNEQFF. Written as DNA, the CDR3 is TGTGCCAGCTCACGCGAGTTCAAAACCTCCTACAATGAGCAGTTCTTC.

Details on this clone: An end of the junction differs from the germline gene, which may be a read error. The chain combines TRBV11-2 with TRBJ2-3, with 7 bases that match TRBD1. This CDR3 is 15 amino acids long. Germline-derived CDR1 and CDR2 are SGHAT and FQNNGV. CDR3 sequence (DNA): TGTGCCAGCCGCTTTGGTGGGACAGGCACAGATACGCAGTATTTT. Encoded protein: CASRFGGTGTDTQYF.

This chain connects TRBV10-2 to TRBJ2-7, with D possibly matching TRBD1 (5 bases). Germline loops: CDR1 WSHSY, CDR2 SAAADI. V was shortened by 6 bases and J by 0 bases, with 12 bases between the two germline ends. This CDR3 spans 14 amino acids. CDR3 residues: CASSHNRNSYEQYF. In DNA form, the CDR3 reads TGCGCCAGCAGCCATAACAGGAACTCCTACGAGCAGTACTTC.

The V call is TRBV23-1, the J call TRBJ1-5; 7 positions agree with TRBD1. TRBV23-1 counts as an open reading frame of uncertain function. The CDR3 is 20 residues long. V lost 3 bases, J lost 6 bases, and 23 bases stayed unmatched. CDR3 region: CASSHRTSDRDRLGGQPQHF. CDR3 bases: TGCGCCAGCAGTCACCGGACGTCGGACCGGGACAGACTCGGGGGTCAGCCCCAGCATTTT.

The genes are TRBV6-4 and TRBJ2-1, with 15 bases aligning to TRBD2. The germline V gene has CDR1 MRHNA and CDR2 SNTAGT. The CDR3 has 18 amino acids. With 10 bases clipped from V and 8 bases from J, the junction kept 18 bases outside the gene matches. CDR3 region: CATGQGDGLAGGPYEQFF. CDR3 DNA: TGTGCCACGGGACAGGGCGATGGACTAGCGGGGGGGCCCTATGAGCAGTTCTTC.

This chain's CDR3 is CASSERQGVFYNSPLHF. DNA for the CDR3: TGTGCCAGCAGTGAACGCCAGGGGGTGTTTTATAATTCACCCCTCCACTTT. This rearrangement joins TRBV6-1 to TRBJ1-6; 7 nucleotides match TRBD1. The length of the CDR3 is 17 residues. Trimming removed 2 bases from V and 4 bases from J; junction bases left unmatched: 8. CDR1 MNHNS and CDR2 SASEGT come from the germline V gene.

Here the CDR3 reads CASSLSYGYTF. CDR3 DNA sequence: TGTGCCAGCAGCCTCAGCTATGGCTACACCTTC. The chain joins TRBV7-9 to TRBJ1-2, with no clear D. The CDR3 runs to 11 residues. The V gene lost 5 bases and the J gene lost 4 bases, with 5 bases spanning the gap. The germline V gene encodes CDR1 SEHNR and CDR2 FQNEAQ (reference sequence).

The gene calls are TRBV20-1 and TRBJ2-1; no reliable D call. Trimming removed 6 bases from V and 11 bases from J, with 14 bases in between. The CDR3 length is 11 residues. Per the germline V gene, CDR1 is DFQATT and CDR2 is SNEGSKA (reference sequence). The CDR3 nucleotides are TGCAGTGCCCTTCCGACTCCCCAGCAGTTCTTC. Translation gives CSALPTPQQFF.